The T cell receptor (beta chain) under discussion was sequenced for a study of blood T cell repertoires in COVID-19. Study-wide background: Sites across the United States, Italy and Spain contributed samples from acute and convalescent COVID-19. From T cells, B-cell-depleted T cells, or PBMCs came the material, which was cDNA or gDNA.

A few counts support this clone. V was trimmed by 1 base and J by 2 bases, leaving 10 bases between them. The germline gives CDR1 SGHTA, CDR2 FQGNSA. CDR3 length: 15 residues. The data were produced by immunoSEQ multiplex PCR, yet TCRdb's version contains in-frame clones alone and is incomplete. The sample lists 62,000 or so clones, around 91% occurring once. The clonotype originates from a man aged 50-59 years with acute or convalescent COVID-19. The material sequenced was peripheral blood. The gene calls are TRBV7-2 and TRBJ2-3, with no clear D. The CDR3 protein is CASSLEGGFTDTQYF. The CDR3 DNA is TGTGCCAGCAGCTTAGAAGGCGGCTTCACAGATACGCAGTATTTT.